The T cell receptor beta chain described here comes from a study of T cell responses to AZD1222 COVID-19 vaccine. Study-level findings and limits: Along spike, vaccine-associated CD4 TCRs were found throughout, with dominance at 160-218 and 743-854.

This clone was counted between two and nine times. No antigen is known for it. V gave up 0 bases and J gave up 4 bases, with 6 bases separating them. Germline V gene sequence: CDR1 SGHAT, CDR2 FQNNGV. This CDR3 region has 13 residues. Profiled with immunoSEQ multiplex PCR; TCRdb holds only in-frame clones, not every one. The table shows fewer than 90,000 clones, with around nine tenths occurring only once. The rearrangement uses TRBV11-2 and TRBJ2-5; D is ambiguous. Material: peripheral blood, obtained 28 days after the second AZD1222 dose. The receptor was derived from an adult who received the AZD1222 COVID-19 vaccine. CDR3 nucleotide sequence: TGTGCCAGCAGCTTAGAATACGGAGAGACCCAGTACTTC. Translation gives CASSLEYGETQYF.